Sequencing of this T cell receptor (beta chain) was carried out in a study of identical twins. A few counts support this clonotype. The CDR3 sequence is 15 residues long. The ends were cut back, 5 bases at V and 1 base at J, with 13 bases in the middle. A universal primer site was incorporated via template switching, and the cDNA contained unique molecular identifiers. TCRdb passed the 5' RACE reads through MiXCR, listing each CDR3 protein once. Of about 530,000 distinct CDR3 sequences detected, around 15% appear once; the ten largest clones hold 0.44%. The same sample was also studied in work on yellow fever vaccine responses in identical twins.

V and J are TRBV12-3 or TRBV12-4 and TRBJ2-3; D is undetermined. The TCR was taken from a woman in her late teens or twenties in good health. The sample taken for sequencing was CD4+ T cells sorted from blood. CDR3 in amino acids: CASSPGPPRTDTQYF. CDR3 nucleotides: TGTGCCAGCAGTCCAGGCCCCCCCCGCACAGATACGCAGTATTTT.